This T cell receptor (beta chain) was found in a study of T cell responses to AZD1222 COVID-19 vaccine (dated by TCRdb to about 2021). Describing the broader study: TCR sequencing covered 230 or so trial participants: approximately 200 given two doses of AZD1222 and around 26 given two doses of MenACWY control vaccine. Trial participants were enrolled by age into 18-55, 56-69 and 70-plus year subgroups, with 148, 28 and 57 TCR-sequenced participants respectively.

General findings and caveats noted by the study authors: No day 14 peak-response samples were available, so repertoires were characterized only after the peak T cell response. The 56-69-year group was small, and its depth increase did not reach significance, likely because of low power. Participants were mostly white British and included more females than males, and it was suggested by the authors that clonal diversity may have been underestimated. Spike-specific TCR breadth and depth rose significantly after two AZD1222 doses compared with day 0 and with MenACWY recipients. Vaccine-associated CD4 TCRs spanned the whole spike protein, with dominant responses in regions 160-218 and 743-854. Reportedly, almost half of the unique spike-specific TCRs recognized epitopes lying outside the regions that are mutated in the B.1.351 and B.1.1.7 variants. Conclusions about previously exposed vaccinees are limited, since just six or seven AZD1222 recipients were seropositive for SARS-CoV-2 at baseline.

This specimen's time point label, interpreted: about 28 days (+/-7) after the second vaccine dose. AZD1222 recipients whose second dose came at about 4 weeks and those whose second dose came at about 12 weeks were combined into one group, since spike-specific TCR depth and breadth did not differ between the two schedules. Samples from vaccinated people were obtained from the UK trials COV001 and COV002, which included a single-blind randomized controlled phase 2/3 trial of AZD1222 (ChAdOx1 nCoV-19) in healthy adults. For TCRbeta chain sequencing, PBMC samples were collected from trial participants at day 0 and at day 28 after the second dose. The CDR3 regions of human TCRbeta chains were analyzed by immunosequencing. Per the authors' processing: Repertoire TCRs were checked for matches against a reference library of SARS-CoV-2-specific TCRs that had been generated using the MIRA antigen-specificity platform. Breadth meant the fraction of unique TCRs that were SARS-CoV-2-associated, whereas depth meant the fraction of total T cells that were SARS-CoV-2-associated. Using the MIRA data, each spike-specific TCR was assigned both to the spike region to which the TCR was reactive and to a CD4 or CD8 class. Log10-transformed breadth and depth values were compared by one-way ANOVA with Sidak's multiple comparisons tests. TCRdb obtained this table from immuneACCESS and retained in-frame rearrangements with V and J assigned. These tables miss some clones; where compared with another copy, unresolved V genes account for less than half of the shortfall, and the remainder is unexplained. Clone size and V and J calls were adopted from that table, with D and trimming inferred from the DNA. This sample is represented by 95,000 to 100,000 clones; about 88% of them were singletons. Approximately 15% of the sample comes from the top ten.

V is pared back by 4 bases and J by 1 base, with 13 bases lying between the germline termini. The germline V gene (reference sequence) gives CDR1 as MNHEY and CDR2 as SMNVEV. There are 15 amino acids in the CDR3, from cysteine to phenylalanine inclusive. Here the CDR3 DNA is all that survives: 45 bases in frame from base 1. In the case of this clone: The antigen this receptor binds is unknown. Base qualities are not recorded, but no much larger clone differs from it by a single base.

The sequence is built from TRBV27 and TRBJ2-5, with an unclear D gene assignment. Sequenced here: peripheral blood, sampled 28 days after the second AZD1222 dose. The sequence was obtained from an adult who received the AZD1222 COVID-19 vaccine. DNA sequence: TGTGCCAGCAGTTCCCTACAGCAATTCCAAGAGACCCAGTACTTC. This yields the protein CASSSLQQFQETQYF.